This T cell receptor (beta chain) was captured in a study of cytomegalovirus exposure and HLA in healthy donors listed by TCRdb under 2017. Looking at the study overall: An earlier analysis of 550 to 700 of the donors reported 250 to 300 Gb of sequence data and roughly 100 million unique TCR beta sequences from about 200 million T cells. An early release covering around 630 HLA-typed donors comprised roughly 300 gigabases of sequencing data and 85 million to 100 million unique TCR sequences. Of the 350 to 450 genotyped donors, more than 75% were placed in the genetic ancestry cluster associated with self-reported Caucasian donors. The study aimed to test whether cataloging public T cell receptors could reveal signatures of past pathogen exposure. The study profiled the T cell repertoires of around 700 subjects by immunosequencing and related them to cytomegalovirus serostatus. In addition to the first cohort of roughly 700 subjects, a separate validation cohort of approximately 110 different subjects was used. To predict cytomegalovirus infection status, the study combined high-throughput TCR immunosequencing, statistical association of individual TCRs with disease status, and machine learning. A later analysis re-analyzed previously published TCR beta repertoires from approximately 700 donors and added high-resolution HLA genotyping to study TCR occurrence patterns. In the later analysis, no new phenotypic data were used to find candidate immune exposures; instead, reliance was placed on TCR beta sequences and their occurrence across donors. An earlier analysis of about 600 of the donors used high-throughput TCR beta sequencing to judge whether each TCR beta V gene segment behaved as functional or pseudogenic. Donor age, sex, ethnicity and CMV serostatus were collected together with the repertoire data. A later genetic analysis used genome-wide SNP genotypes for about 65% of the roughly 670 donors, treating that subset as a discovery cohort. All discovery cohort repertoires had been generated using a single sequencing platform. HLA typing covered class I and class II loci at four-digit resolution. Typing coverage differed by locus: A, B, C, DRB1 and DQB1 were typed in roughly 620-640 donors, DQA1 in roughly 500, DPA1 in approximately 600, and DPB1 in around 440. Because of strong linkage in the cohort, a handful of DR-DQ haplotypes were treated as single units for association and clustering. Among a few hundred genotyped donors of the cohort, an average of around 240,000 unique TCR beta nucleotide sequences were sequenced per donor, about a sixth of them non-productive.

Library creation used the immunoSEQ multiplex PCR assay. A mixture of 60 forward primers for TCR Vbeta segments and 13 reverse primers for TCR Jbeta segments was used in the multiplex PCR. The CDR3 region of rearranged TCR beta genes was amplified from genomic DNA by a multiplex PCR assay. On the Illumina HiSeq System, the amplified TCR beta libraries were sequenced as 87-base-pair reads. Per the authors' processing: Across the roughly 600 repertoires, a later analysis counted tens of millions of unique TCR beta chains, some 11 million of which were shared by at least two donors. A nearest-neighbor algorithm error-corrected the raw reads and collapsed the reads into unique sequences, merging closely related sequences to remove PCR and sequencing errors. V, D and J gene segments were assigned by aligning CDR3 sequences to IMGT reference sequences. Each retained sequence needed at least a six-nucleotide match to both a V gene segment and a J gene segment. Rearrangements were called productive when the CDR3 lacked stop codons and stayed in frame with V and J; all others were non-productive. Following IMGT convention, CDR3 was defined as the stretch from the second conserved V-encoded cysteine to the conserved J-encoded phenylalanine. In an earlier analysis of around 640 of the donors, sequences lacking an unambiguous match to a single V gene segment were excluded. In an earlier analysis of approximately 560 of the donors, a V segment was called functional when productive rearrangements were above 56.7%, and segregating when the standard deviation between donors exceeded 5%. A statistical classification framework was built for diagnosing cytomegalovirus status from the catalog of TCR beta chain sequences. In a later analysis, V and J genes were assigned by comparing TCR nucleotide sequences against IMGT/GENE-DB human TR gene sequences. The TCRdist pipeline was used in a later analysis to assign CDR3 sequences and most-parsimonious VDJ recombination scenarios. A later analysis defined each TCR beta chain by its CDR3 amino acid sequence plus V-gene family, and excluded reads lacking a unique V-gene family. As a way to deal with suspected cross-contamination and a sequencing artifact, a later analysis dropped approximately 590 nucleotide sequences that were highly shared and had low generation probability. A later analysis calculated a clonal expansion index for each public chain from normalized within-repertoire ranks of inferred template counts. Generation probabilities in a later analysis came from a VDJ recombination model fitted to out-of-frame rearrangements, and those results were checked against IGoR. Hypergeometric tests were used in a later analysis to score TCR-TCR, TCR-HLA and TCR-CMV co-occurrence, with a repertoire-size bias correction applied to the TCR pairs. To estimate false discovery rates, a later analysis permuted the HLA or CMV assignments 20 times. In a later analysis, co-occurring TCRs were grouped using DBSCAN, and TCRdist sequence similarity was added for clustering within HLA-allele-positive subsets. Repertoires with fewer than 30,000 or more than 120,000 public chains, plus five repertoires with anomalous nucleotide sharing, were excluded from co-occurrence clustering. TCRdb re-hosts the immuneACCESS table, in-frame sequences only. Its copies lack some clones; in the studies checked, an unresolved V gene accounts for under half of them, and the cause for the rest is not known. The V and J calls and clone size were taken over from that table, and D and trimming were inferred from the DNA. The sample table shows 110,000 or so clones, and 75% are seen once. The leading ten clones occupy about 2.8% of the sample.

CDR1 and CDR2, per the germline V gene, are SNHLY and FYNNEI. The CDR3 goes from the cysteine to the phenylalanine over 16 residues. Only the CDR3 region is kept as DNA, spanning 48 bases read in frame from base 1. Unmatched junction bases come to 8, with V trimmed by 0 bases and J by 4 bases. The cohort was made up of roughly 670 healthy bone marrow donors. At the time of sampling, every cohort member was nominally healthy, though immune exposures that went unrecorded were likely present. The donor tested CMV seropositive and was one of the 289 seropositive cohort members. A peripheral blood sample was provided by each donor, and peripheral blood mononuclear cells were used for TCR beta sequencing. The Qiagen DNeasy Blood Extraction Kit was used to extract genomic DNA from the blood cell samples. A few counts support this clone. Its antigen specificity is not known. Base qualities are not at hand, and no much larger clone is one base apart.

Study-wide conclusions, independent of this receptor: Across donors, most TCR sequences were observed very rarely, whereas some public TCRs were present in many individuals. The only immune exposure information available for the cohort was CMV serostatus. Linkage disequilibrium might explain the correlated functional status among segregating V segments, but an unknown experimental factor could not be excluded. A group of highly shared sequence variants was considered likely to be a technical artifact of the sequencing pipeline. In a later analysis, some 17,000 TCR beta sequences were associated with specific HLA alleles at a false discovery rate of 0.05. According to a later analysis, parvovirus B19, influenza, CMV and Epstein-Barr virus appeared linked to several top co-occurrence clusters. Sequencing depth was assumed to be roughly uniform across donors in the presence/absence analyses, though that assumption may not hold. A later analysis found that most CMV-associated TCR beta chains appeared HLA-restricted, with HLA associations seemingly driven largely by CMV exposure. A few of the identified cytomegalovirus-associated TCR beta chains were confirmed in vitro to be specific for cytomegalovirus antigens. In a later genetic analysis, a missense DCLRE1C variant was associated with V-gene and J-gene trimming of TCR beta chains, and the association was replicated in an independent cohort. According to a later genetic analysis, donors in an Asian-associated ancestry cluster had fewer N-insertions in productive TCRs than the approximately 690-donor mean. According to the authors, the approach could potentially be generalized to other disease states and immunological phenotypes. According to a later analysis, TCR association rates differed among HLA loci, with DRB1 alleles showing the most associated TCRs and HLA-C alleles showing the fewest. The cohort was sequenced for TCR beta chains only, and without alpha or paired-chain data the features that could be detected were limited. When HLA alleles, especially DR and DQ, strongly co-occurred, TCR associations were difficult to assign to individual alleles. Compared with equally common non-associated chains, HLA-associated TCR beta chains in a later analysis were more clonally expanded and had lower generation probabilities. The classifier was reported to diagnose cytomegalovirus status with high specificity and sensitivity in both the original cohort and the validation cohort. Because the 87-base-pair reads could not distinguish some IMGT-functional V segments, including TRBV6-2 and TRBV6-3, those segments were excluded. In the study, around 160 TCR beta chains were listed as associated with cytomegalovirus. A further reported finding was that TCR beta sequences accurately predicted the HLA-A and HLA-B alleles for most subjects in the first cohort. HLA typing was unavailable for some donors at each locus, so association tests used only the typed subset. Around 16 rarely observed V segments, including chromosome 9 orphons, were excluded from the earlier analysis of several hundred of the donors because counts were too low. In an earlier analysis of under 600 of the donors, most TCR beta V segments were observed in productive rearrangements about 90% or about 30% of the time, broadly matching IMGT annotations.

The chain is made from TRBV2 and TRBJ1-2; 7 bases in between match TRBD1. The clonotype comes from a woman in her thirties or forties in good health and CMV-seropositive. Sample: PBMCs. The bases are TGTGCCAGCAGTGAAGCGCTTCGGGACAGAAGCTATGGCTACACCTTC. Translated, it gives CASSEALRDRSYGYTF.